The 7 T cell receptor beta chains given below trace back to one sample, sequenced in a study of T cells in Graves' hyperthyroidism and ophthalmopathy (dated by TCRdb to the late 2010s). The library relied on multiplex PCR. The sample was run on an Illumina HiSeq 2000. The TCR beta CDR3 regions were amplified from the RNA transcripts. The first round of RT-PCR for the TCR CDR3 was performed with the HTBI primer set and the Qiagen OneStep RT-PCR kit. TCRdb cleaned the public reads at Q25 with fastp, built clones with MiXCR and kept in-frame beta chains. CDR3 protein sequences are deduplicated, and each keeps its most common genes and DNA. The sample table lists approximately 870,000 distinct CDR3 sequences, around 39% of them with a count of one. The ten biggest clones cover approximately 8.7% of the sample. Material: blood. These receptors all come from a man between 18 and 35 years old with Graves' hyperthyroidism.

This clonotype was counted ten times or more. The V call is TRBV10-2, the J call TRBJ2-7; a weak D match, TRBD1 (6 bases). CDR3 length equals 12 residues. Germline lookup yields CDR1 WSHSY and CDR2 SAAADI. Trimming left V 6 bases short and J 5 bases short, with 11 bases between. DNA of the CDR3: TGCGCCAGCAGGGACAGTCTCGACGAGCAGTACTTC. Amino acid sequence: CASRDSLDEQYF.

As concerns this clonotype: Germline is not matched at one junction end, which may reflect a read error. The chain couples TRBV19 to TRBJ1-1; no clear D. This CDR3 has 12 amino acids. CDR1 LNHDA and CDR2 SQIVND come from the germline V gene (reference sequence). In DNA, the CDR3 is TGTGCCAGTAGTCTACGGAACGCTGAAGCTTTCTTT. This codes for CASSLRNAEAFF.

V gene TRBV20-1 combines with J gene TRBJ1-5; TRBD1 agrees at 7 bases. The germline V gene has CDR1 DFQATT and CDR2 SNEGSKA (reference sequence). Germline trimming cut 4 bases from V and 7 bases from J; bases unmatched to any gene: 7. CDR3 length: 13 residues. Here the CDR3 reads CSANRQGVQPQHF. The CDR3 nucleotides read TGCAGTGCTAACAGACAGGGAGTGCAGCCCCAGCATTTT.

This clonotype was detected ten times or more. The CDR3 here is CASIQEQGAGETQYF. The CDR3 bases are TGTGCCAGCATCCAAGAACAGGGGGCAGGAGAGACCCAGTACTTC. V usage is TRBV7-8 and J usage is TRBJ2-5; TRBD1 matches at 9 bases. Germline V gene data show CDR1 as SGHVS and CDR2 as FQNEAQ. Unmatched junction bases numbered 10, after V lost 7 bases and J lost 4 bases. The CDR3 consists of 15 residues.

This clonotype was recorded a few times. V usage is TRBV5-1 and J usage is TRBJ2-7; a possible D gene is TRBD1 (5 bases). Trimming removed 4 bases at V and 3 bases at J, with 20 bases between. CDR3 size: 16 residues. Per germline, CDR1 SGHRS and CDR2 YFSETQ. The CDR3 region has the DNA TGCGCCAGCAGCCCCCAGAGTGCGACAGCCAGCTACGAGCAGTACTTC. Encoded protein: CASSPQSATASYEQYF.

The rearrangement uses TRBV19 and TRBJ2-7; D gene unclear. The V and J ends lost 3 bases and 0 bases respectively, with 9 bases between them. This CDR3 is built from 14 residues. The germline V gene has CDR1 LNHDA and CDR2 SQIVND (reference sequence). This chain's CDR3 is CASSIAVSSYEQYF. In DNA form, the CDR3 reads TGTGCCAGTAGTATTGCGGTTAGCTCCTACGAGCAGTACTTC.

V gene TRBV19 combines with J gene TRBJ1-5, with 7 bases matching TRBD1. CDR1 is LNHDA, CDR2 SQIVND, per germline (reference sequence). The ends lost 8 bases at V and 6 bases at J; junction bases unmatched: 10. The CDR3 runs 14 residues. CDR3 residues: CASATGRGPQPQHF. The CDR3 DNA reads TGTGCCAGTGCAACAGGGAGGGGGCCTCAGCCCCAGCATTTT. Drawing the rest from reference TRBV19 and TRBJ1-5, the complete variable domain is DGGITQSPKYLFRKEGQNVTLSCEQNLNHDAMYWYRQDPGQGLRLIYYSQIVNDFQKGDIAEGYSVSREKKESFPLTVTSAQKNPTAFYLCASATGRGPQPQHFGDGTRLSIL.